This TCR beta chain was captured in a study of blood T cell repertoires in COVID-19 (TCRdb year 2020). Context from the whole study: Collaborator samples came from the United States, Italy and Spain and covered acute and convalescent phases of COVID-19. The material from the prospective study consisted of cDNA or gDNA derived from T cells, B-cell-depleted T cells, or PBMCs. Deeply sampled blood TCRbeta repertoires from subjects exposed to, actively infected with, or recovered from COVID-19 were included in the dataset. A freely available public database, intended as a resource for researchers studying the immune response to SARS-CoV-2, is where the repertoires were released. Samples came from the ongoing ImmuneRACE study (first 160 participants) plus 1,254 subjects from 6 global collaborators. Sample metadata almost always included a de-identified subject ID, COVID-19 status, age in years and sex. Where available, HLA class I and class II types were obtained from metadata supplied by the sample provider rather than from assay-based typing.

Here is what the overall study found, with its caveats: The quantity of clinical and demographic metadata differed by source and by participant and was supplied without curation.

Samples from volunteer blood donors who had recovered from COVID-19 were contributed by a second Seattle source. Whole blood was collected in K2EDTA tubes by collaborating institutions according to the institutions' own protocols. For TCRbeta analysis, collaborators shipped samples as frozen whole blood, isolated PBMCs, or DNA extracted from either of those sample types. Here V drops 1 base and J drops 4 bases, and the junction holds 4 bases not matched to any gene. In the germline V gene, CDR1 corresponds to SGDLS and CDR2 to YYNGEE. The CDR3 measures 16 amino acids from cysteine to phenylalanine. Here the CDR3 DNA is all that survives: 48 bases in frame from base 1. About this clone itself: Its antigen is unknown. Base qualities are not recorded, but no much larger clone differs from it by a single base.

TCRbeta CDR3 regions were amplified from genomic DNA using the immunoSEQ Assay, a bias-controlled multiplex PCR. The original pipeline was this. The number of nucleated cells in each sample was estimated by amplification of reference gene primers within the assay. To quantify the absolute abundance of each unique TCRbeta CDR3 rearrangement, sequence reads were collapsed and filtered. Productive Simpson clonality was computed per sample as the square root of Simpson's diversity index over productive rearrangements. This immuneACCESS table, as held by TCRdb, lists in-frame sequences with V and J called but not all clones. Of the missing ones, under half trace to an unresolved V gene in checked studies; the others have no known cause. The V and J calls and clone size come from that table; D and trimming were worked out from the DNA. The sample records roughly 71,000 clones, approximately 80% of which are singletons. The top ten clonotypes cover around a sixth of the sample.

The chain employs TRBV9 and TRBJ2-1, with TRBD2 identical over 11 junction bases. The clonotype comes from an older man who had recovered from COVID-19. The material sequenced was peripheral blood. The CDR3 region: CASSVMGTSGYNEQFF. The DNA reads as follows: TGTGCCAGCAGCGTAATGGGGACTAGCGGATACAATGAGCAGTTCTTC.